The clone carrying this T cell receptor beta chain was recorded only once. TCRdb re-called the reads through MiXCR, storing one row per CDR3 protein. The sample holds some 730 distinct CDR3 sequences, roughly 90% seen once. These data come from a study of regulatory T cells in long-lasting Graves disease. From RNA extracted from PBMCs, the TCR library was made. The CDR3 runs to 11 residues. Germline V gives CDR1 MDHEN, CDR2 SYDVKM. Trimming left V 6 bases short and J 11 bases short, with 14 bases between. The chain is built from TRBV28 and TRBJ2-7; tentatively, D is TRBD2 (6 bases). Sequenced here: peripheral blood mononuclear cells (PBMCs), sampled with antithyroid drug treatment, in newly diagnosed or persistent Graves disease (not recorded which). The sequence was obtained from a woman under 30 with Graves disease. The CDR3 here is CASRDTRREYF. CDR3 DNA: TGTGCCAGCAGAGACACTAGGAGGGAGTACTTC.